The 7 T cell receptor beta chains below come from one sample, sequenced in a study of regulatory T cells. Findings of the study overall: In CD3G-deficient patients, conventional CD4+ T cells were enriched for hydrophobic CDR3 residues at positions 6 and 7.

Which antigens these TCRs recognize remains unknown. Amplification used 52 TRBV primers and 13 TRBJ primers. Profiled with immunoSEQ multiplex PCR; TCRdb holds only in-frame clones, not every one. The repertoire consists of over 25,000 clones, with approximately 93% occurring once and the leading ten covering about 0.99%. The specimen sequenced was conventional CD4+ T cells sorted from blood. These receptors all stem from a child aged 2-9 years with CD3G deficiency.

This clone occurred once. The rearrangement joins TRBV19 to TRBJ1-2, with D possibly being TRBD1 (5 bases). The CDR3 has 13 residues. Germline V gene lookup returns CDR1 LNHDA and CDR2 SQIVND (reference sequence). V shed 4 bases and J shed 6 bases, with 12 bases lying between them. In DNA form, the CDR3 reads TGTGCCAGTAGTACCCTAACCAGGGATGGCTACACCTTC. Amino acid sequence: CASSTLTRDGYTF.

This clone has only a few counts. The V and J genes are TRBV11-2 and TRBJ2-5; unclear D gene. CDR1 SGHAT and CDR2 FQNNGV come from the germline V gene. The CDR3 consists of 14 residues. Deletions cut 1 base from V and 1 base from J, with 7 bases between. CDR3 residues: CASSLAGPQETQYF. The CDR3 nucleotides are TGTGCCAGCAGCTTAGCCGGACCCCAAGAGACCCAGTACTTC. The variable domain in full, completed from reference TRBV11-2 and TRBJ2-5, reads EAGVAQSPRYKIIEKRQSVAFWCNPISGHATLYWYQQILGQGPKLLIQFQNNGVVDDSQLPKDRFSAERLKGVDSTLKIQPAKLEDSAVYLCASSLAGPQETQYFGPGTRLLVL.

The chain couples TRBV6-6 to TRBJ1-2; TRBD1 might be the D (6 bases). Per the germline V gene, CDR1 is MNHNY and CDR2 is SVGAGI (reference sequence). The CDR3 runs 14 residues. Trimming removed 7 bases at V and 8 bases at J, with 20 bases between. CDR3 region: CASTKSQGREGYTF. The CDR3 bases are TGTGCCAGCACTAAATCTCAGGGGCGGGAGGGCTACACCTTC.

The chain couples TRBV18 to TRBJ2-1, with D perhaps given as TRBD1 or TRBD2 (6 bases each). The CDR3 loop spans 16 amino acids. CDR1 and CDR2 from the germline V gene are KGHSH and LQKENI. Trimming took off 4 bases at V and 7 bases at J, with 20 bases between the two ends. The CDR3 region is CASSRALGEGGNEQFF. CDR3 in DNA: TGTGCCAGCTCACGAGCACTGGGAGAAGGGGGGAATGAGCAGTTCTTC.

The V call is TRBV5-1, the J call TRBJ2-3; D not certain. Germline V gene lookup returns CDR1 SGHRS and CDR2 YFSETQ. This CDR3 is built from 15 residues. V was cut by 0 bases and J by 0 bases, with 8 bases left in between. The CDR3 loop is CASSLGAASTDTQYF. The CDR3 DNA reads as TGCGCCAGCAGCTTGGGGGCAGCTAGCACAGATACGCAGTATTTT.

The genes are TRBV11-2 and TRBJ1-1; D is ambiguous. Trimming stripped 5 bases from V and 1 base from J, with 8 bases between. In germline, CDR1 is SGHAT, CDR2 FQNNGV. The CDR3 consists of 13 residues. CDR3 nucleotide sequence: TGTGCCAGCAGCGCCGACTCGAACACTGAAGCTTTCTTT. Amino acids: CASSADSNTEAFF.

This clone has just one count. The chain employs TRBV19 and TRBJ1-1; 7 bases fit TRBD1. The germline CDR1 and CDR2 sequences are LNHDA and SQIVND (reference sequence). Trimming took 3 bases from V and 2 from J; bases not matched to a gene: 6. The CDR3 totals 15 residues. The CDR3 reads CASSMVGTANTEAFF. The CDR3 region has the DNA TGTGCCAGTAGTATGGTGGGGACAGCTAACACTGAAGCTTTCTTT.